This T cell receptor (beta chain) is from a study of neurological immune-mediated disorders. Overall study context: The multiple sclerosis group of some 35 included approximately 30 relapsing-remitting and 3 secondary progressive patients.

Findings and caveats of the study: The level of TCR clonal expansion was highest in patients with HTLV-1-associated myelopathy and lowest in multiple sclerosis, where it fell below the level seen in healthy controls.

This clonotype was detected many times. Its antigen remains unknown. The starting material, 2 million PBMCs stored at -80 C, gave rise to the unsorted libraries. The cDNA was generated by 5'RACE with 10-nucleotide random UMIs. Using its own MiXCR run on the 5' RACE reads, TCRdb lists one record per CDR3 protein. The sample has about 66,000 distinct CDR3 sequences, around 3.9% seen once; the top ten hold about 1.5%. Sample: PBMCs. The clonotype originates from a man aged 30 to 39 with multiple sclerosis.

Written as DNA, the CDR3 is TGCGCCAGCGGGCCGGGACTAGCCCAAACCCTTAATGAGCAGTTCTTC. This encodes CASGPGLAQTLNEQFF. The chain is built from TRBV4-1 and TRBJ2-1, with 9 bases aligning to TRBD2. V gave up 8 bases and J gave up 7 bases; unmatched junction bases: 15. The CDR3 consists of 16 residues. Germline V gives CDR1 MGHRA, CDR2 YSYEKL.